This entry lists 23 T cell receptor beta chains sequenced from one sample in a study of cytomegalovirus exposure and HLA in healthy donors. In the PCR, 60 Vbeta and 13 Jbeta primers were used. Some clones are missing from TCRdb's copy, which holds only in-frame ones; the method was immunoSEQ multiplex PCR. The table has 130,000 or so clones, approximately 72% seen once; the top ten hold approximately 1.5%. Material for sequencing was PBMCs. These receptors originate from a man aged 18 to 30 in good health and CMV-seronegative.

V usage is TRBV10-3 and J usage is TRBJ2-6; 9 bases map to TRBD1. This CDR3 region has 18 residues. The germline CDR1 and CDR2 sequences are ENHRY and SYGVKD. V dropped 0 bases and J dropped 1; count of bases not matched to a gene: 4. The CDR3 spells CAISESDRGISGANVLTF. As DNA, the CDR3 is TGTGCCATCAGTGAGTCGGACAGGGGAATATCTGGGGCCAACGTCCTGACTTTC.

The chain carries TRBV27 and TRBJ1-1; D may be TRBD1 (6 bases). Germline-derived CDR1 and CDR2 are MNHEY and SMNVEV (reference sequence). V was clipped by 5 bases and J by 6 bases, with 25 bases between them. The CDR3 runs to 17 residues. The CDR3 reads CASSPLRTGLDGAEAFF. The CDR3 bases are TGTGCCAGCAGTCCCCTCCGAACAGGGTTGGATGGCGCTGAAGCTTTCTTT.

The sample holds a few counts of this clone. This sequence joins TRBV27 and TRBJ2-7, with 9 bases that match TRBD1. V shed 5 bases and J 2 bases; nucleotides not matched to a gene: 4. The CDR3 contains 14 residues. CDR1 MNHEY and CDR2 SMNVEV come from the germline V gene (reference sequence). CDR3 bases: TGTGCCAGCAGTACTCGGACAGGGGCCTACGAGCAGTACTTC. It codes for CASSTRTGAYEQYF.

This chain uses TRBV7-8 with TRBJ2-5; weak D call: TRBD1 (6 bases). The better agreement between TRBJ2-7 and the DNA end casts doubt on the J call. There are 14 residues in the CDR3. Germline V gives CDR1 SGHVS, CDR2 FQNEAQ. The CDR3 region has the DNA TGTGCCAGCAGTTACCGGGACACCTACTACGAGCAGTACTTC. Protein product: CASSYRDTYYEQYF.

The CDR3 bases are TGTGCCAGCAGCTTAGCCGGGGAAGAGAACACTGAAGCTTTCTTT. This encodes CASSLAGEENTEAFF. The rearrangement uses TRBV7-2 and TRBJ1-1; D unclear. In germline, CDR1 is SGHTA, CDR2 FQGNSA. The V and J ends lost 0 bases and 1 base respectively, with 9 bases between them. The CDR3 contains 15 residues. The variable domain in full, completed from reference TRBV7-2 and TRBJ1-1, reads GAGVSQSPSNKVTEKGKDVELRCDPISGHTALYWYRQSLGQGLEFLIYFQGNSAPDKSGLPSDRFSAERTGGSVSTLTIQRTQQEDSAVYLCASSLAGEENTEAFFGQGTRLTVV.

CDR3 nucleotides: TGTGCCATCAGTGAGTCGAAGTACCAGCGGGGATCCGACACCGGGGAGCTGTTTTTT. Residues: CAISESKYQRGSDTGELFF. J is TRBJ2-2 and V is TRBV10-3; 7 bases agree with TRBD2. The junction had 13 bases not matched to a gene; V was cut back by 0 bases and J by 3 bases. The CDR3 loop spans 19 amino acids. Germline V gene sequence: CDR1 ENHRY, CDR2 SYGVKD.

The chain links TRBV27 to TRBJ2-7, with 7 positions matching TRBD1. There are 10 residues in the CDR3. Looked up from germline, CDR1 is MNHEY and CDR2 is SMNVEV (reference sequence). This chain's CDR3 is CVQRGHEQYF. The CDR3 DNA reads TGTGTCCAAAGGGGGCACGAGCAGTACTTC.

The chain has TRBV29-1 and TRBJ2-5; 11 positions agree with TRBD1. V shed 6 bases and J 5 bases; nucleotides not matched to a gene: 5. The CDR3 extends over 13 amino acids. Germline-derived CDR1 and CDR2 are SQVTM and ANQGSEA. Here the CDR3 DNA reads TGCAGCGTGCGGACAGGGGGCTTGGAGACCCAGTACTTC. Its translation is CSVRTGGLETQYF.

The chain joins TRBV4-1 to TRBJ2-2; the D is unclear. V lost 1 base, J lost 6 bases, and 6 bases lay in between. From germline, CDR1 is MGHRA and CDR2 YSYEKL. The CDR3 runs 13 residues. The DNA of the CDR3 is TGCGCCAGCAGCCAAGGAGGCCCCGGGGAGCTGTTTTTT. Its protein product is CASSQGGPGELFF.

This rearrangement joins TRBV6-5 to TRBJ2-2, with TRBD2 as a possible D gene (5 bases). The CDR3 is made up of 13 amino acids. CDR1 is MNHEY and CDR2 is SVGAGI in the germline V gene. The V end was cut by 6 bases, the J end by 0 bases, with 5 bases between. CDR3 nucleotide sequence: TGTGCCAGCAGGCGGGCGAACACCGGGGAGCTGTTTTTT. Its translation: CASRRANTGELFF.

The rearrangement links TRBV7-6 to TRBJ2-5; the D is unclear. The CDR3 contains 14 residues. CDR1 SGHVS and CDR2 FNYEAQ come from the germline V gene. The V end lost 3 bases, the J end lost 3 bases, and 11 bases lay between the germline ends. CDR3 DNA sequence: TGTGCCAGCAGCTTGGGCCAGCTCAAAGAGACCCAGTACTTC. This codes for CASSLGQLKETQYF.

The gene calls are TRBV15 and TRBJ1-3, with a tentative D call TRBD1 (6 bases). V lost 1 base and J 0 bases, leaving 7 bases between the germline ends. The CDR3 sequence is 15 residues long. In germline, CDR1 is LNHNV, CDR2 YYDKDF (reference sequence). CDR3 bases: TGTGCCACCAGCAGAGGGACAGCCTCTGGAAACACCATATATTTT. It codes for CATSRGTASGNTIYF.

The chain employs TRBV2 and TRBJ2-5; unclear D gene. This CDR3 has 14 residues. The V gene lost 7 bases and the J gene lost 2 bases, with 14 bases spanning the gap. CDR1 SNHLY and CDR2 FYNNEI come from the germline V gene. This chain's CDR3 is CASTPRMRQETQYF. The CDR3 region has the DNA TGTGCCAGCACCCCCCGAATGCGACAAGAGACCCAGTACTTC. The full variable domain, with the rest looked up from reference TRBV2 and TRBJ2-5, is EPEVTQTPSHQVTQMGQEVILRCVPISNHLYFYWYRQILGQKVEFLVSFYNNEISEKSEIFDDQFSVERPDGSNFTLKIRSTKLEDSAMYFCASTPRMRQETQYFGPGTRLLVL.

This clone turned up a few times. The V call is TRBV2, the J call TRBJ2-4, with 7 bases that match TRBD2. Trimming removed 7 bases from V and 9 bases from J; junction bases left unmatched: 15. Germline assignment: CDR1 SNHLY and CDR2 FYNNEI. The CDR3 covers 15 residues. The CDR3: CASIMETGGGSIQYF. CDR3 nucleotide sequence: TGTGCCAGCATTATGGAAACGGGGGGAGGAAGCATTCAGTACTTC. The variable domain in full, with the rest retrieved from reference TRBV2 and TRBJ2-4, is EPEVTQTPSHQVTQMGQEVILRCVPISNHLYFYWYRQILGQKVEFLVSFYNNEISEKSEIFDDQFSVERPDGSNFTLKIRSTKLEDSAMYFCASIMETGGGSIQYFGAGTRLSVL.

The V gene is TRBV23-1, the J gene TRBJ2-5; TRBD1 agrees at 7 bases. The J call could be wrong; TRBJ2-7 is a better fit for the DNA end. TRBV23-1 is an open reading frame whose function is uncertain. CDR3 size: 13 residues. The CDR3 DNA sequence: TGCGCCAGCAGTCAACAGGGGGCCTACGAGCAGTACTTC. Its protein product is CASSQQGAYEQYF.

The chain is built from TRBV7-9 and TRBJ1-5; TRBD1 aligns across 8 bases. J gave up 7 bases and V 5 bases, and 7 bases lay outside the gene matches. CDR1 and CDR2 (germline): SEHNR, FQNEAQ (reference sequence). The CDR3 consists of 14 residues. The CDR3 coding sequence is TGTGCCAGCAGCGGAACGGACAGGGCCCAGCCCCAGCATTTT. As protein: CASSGTDRAQPQHF.

CDR3 bases: TGCGCCAGCAGCCAAGTTTTATCGGGAGCGAGCACAGATACGCAGTATTTT. This sequence encodes CASSQVLSGASTDTQYF. This rearrangement joins TRBV4-3 to TRBJ2-3, with D tentatively TRBD2 (6 bases). From germline, CDR1 is LGHNA and CDR2 YSLEER. Trimming shortened V by 1 base and J by 0 bases, and 14 bases separated the two germline ends. The CDR3 sequence is 17 residues long.

The V and J genes are TRBV21-1 and TRBJ2-1; the table's D call TRBD2 went unverified against the DNA. TRBV21-1 is listed as a pseudogene. This CDR3 contains 16 residues. DNA for the CDR3: TGTGCCAGCACCGCCCGGGGGGGGACCTCCTACAATGAGCAGTTCTTC. Translating gives CASTARGGTSYNEQFF.

There are a few counts of this clone. The V call is TRBV7-3, the J call TRBJ2-5, with 9 nucleotides matching TRBD2. CDR1 and CDR2 (germline): SGHTA, FQGTGA. The V segment lost 5 bases and the J segment 5 bases; nucleotides outside the gene matches: 9. The CDR3 consists of 15 residues. The CDR3 DNA follows: TGTGCCAGCAGCCTTCTAGCGGGACTAGGGGAGACCCAGTACTTC. Translating it yields CASSLLAGLGETQYF.

The rearrangement uses TRBV7-9 and TRBJ1-6, with D tentatively TRBD1 (6 bases). CDR3 length equals 13 residues. V lost 2 bases and J lost 14, with 13 bases in between. Germline values: CDR1 SEHNR, CDR2 FQNEAQ (reference sequence). The CDR3 sequence is CASSLSTGGTLHF. The CDR3 DNA is TGTGCCAGCAGCTTAAGTACGGGGGGCACCCTCCACTTT.

This chain joins TRBV5-6 and TRBJ2-7, with a weak D call TRBD1 (6 bases). Trimming took off 0 bases at V and 3 bases at J, with 10 bases between the two ends. The CDR3 runs to 14 residues. Germline lookup yields CDR1 SGHDT and CDR2 YYEEEE. The CDR3 is CASSLGRGRYEQYF. In DNA form, the CDR3 reads TGTGCCAGCAGCTTGGGCAGGGGCCGCTACGAGCAGTACTTC.

The chain uses TRBV7-3 and TRBJ2-7, with 9 bases matching TRBD1. V lost 5 bases to trimming and J lost 1 base; unmatched junction nucleotides: 6. Germline CDR1 and CDR2: SGHTA and FQGTGA. The CDR3 sequence is 15 residues long. The CDR3 region is CASSAQGTGSYEQYF. CDR3 in DNA: TGTGCCAGCAGCGCCCAAGGGACAGGGTCCTACGAGCAGTACTTC.

The chain recombines TRBV5-1 with TRBJ2-7, with unresolved D. The length of the CDR3 is 12 residues. V gave up 2 bases and J gave up 2 bases, with 5 bases separating them. Germline V lookup: CDR1 SGHRS, CDR2 YFSETQ. The CDR3 is CASSLAPYEQYF. In nucleotides, the CDR3 is TGCGCCAGCAGCTTAGCCCCCTACGAGCAGTACTTC. Filled out from reference TRBV5-1 and TRBJ2-7, the complete variable domain reads KAGVTQTPRYLIKTRGQQVTLSCSPISGHRSVSWYQQTPGQGLQFLFEYFSETQRNKGNFPGRFSGRQFSNSRSEMNVSTLELGDSALYLCASSLAPYEQYFGPGTRLTVT.